This T cell receptor beta chain came from a study of cytomegalovirus exposure and HLA in healthy donors. The study ran its PCR with 60 Vbeta and 13 Jbeta primers. Method: immunoSEQ multiplex PCR; TCRdb's copy keeps in-frame clones and lacks some. The sample yields around 86,000 clones, 77% seen once. Overall study findings and caveats: From TCR beta sequences, most subjects' HLA-A and HLA-B alleles were reportedly predicted accurately.

V lost 5 bases, J lost 5 bases, and 5 bases stayed unmatched. From germline, CDR1 is SGHTA and CDR2 FQGNSA. This CDR3 spans 15 amino acids. A remark on this clone: Its antigen is unknown.

The genes are TRBV7-2 and TRBJ2-2; 10 bases map to TRBD2. The clonotype originates from a man aged 50 to 60 in good health and CMV-seropositive. Input material: PBMCs. The CDR3 reads CASSVSGRSTGELFF. The DNA for the CDR3 is TGTGCCAGCAGCGTTAGCGGGAGGTCTACCGGGGAGCTGTTTTTT.